Each of the 24 T cell receptor beta chains below was sequenced from the same sample in a study of shared clonotypes between healthy human individuals. TCRdb's copy holds only in-frame clones and misses some; the assay was immunoSEQ multiplex PCR. The sample contains just over 2,000,000 clones, about 95% of which appear only once. Sequencing was performed on naive CD4+ T cells sorted from blood. Subset noted: CD45RA+ positively selected. These receptors were collected from a man younger than 35 in good health.

This clone came up once. The CDR3 sequence is CASSPRETYEQYF. CDR3 bases: TGTGCCAGCAGCCCCCGAGAGACCTACGAGCAGTACTTC. J is TRBJ2-7 and V is TRBV11-2; D is unclear. Germline loops: CDR1 SGHAT, CDR2 FQNNGV. The V and J ends lost 5 bases and 2 bases respectively, with 10 bases between them. This CDR3 has 13 amino acids. The variable domain in full, with the rest retrieved from reference TRBV11-2 and TRBJ2-7, is EAGVAQSPRYKIIEKRQSVAFWCNPISGHATLYWYQQILGQGPKLLIQFQNNGVVDDSQLPKDRFSAERLKGVDSTLKIQPAKLEDSAVYLCASSPRETYEQYFGPGTRLTVT.

V gene TRBV11-2 combines with J gene TRBJ1-1, with unresolved D. This CDR3 region has 13 residues. The V and J ends lost 5 bases and 10 bases respectively, with 17 bases between them. Germline-derived CDR1 and CDR2 are SGHAT and FQNNGV. CDR3 residues: CASSPRTETGAFF. The DNA for the CDR3 is TGTGCCAGCAGCCCACGGACCGAAACGGGAGCTTTCTTT.

This sequence joins TRBV6-5 and TRBJ1-1; D is undetermined. With 7 bases removed from V and 0 bases from J, the gap between germline ends came to 9 bases. Germline lookup yields CDR1 MNHEY and CDR2 SVGAGI. The CDR3 has 13 residues. The CDR3 protein is CASTYRVNTEAFF. The CDR3 DNA sequence: TGTGCCAGCACCTACCGGGTGAACACTGAAGCTTTCTTT.

V gene TRBV5-6 combines with J gene TRBJ2-7, with 7 bases lining up with TRBD1. The CDR3 is 15 residues long. Unmatched junction bases numbered 9, after V lost 3 bases and J lost 3 bases. CDR1 is SGHDT, CDR2 YYEEEE, per germline. The CDR3 bases are TGTGCCAGCAGCTCGGAGTACAGGGGAAACTACGAGCAGTACTTC. Translated, it gives CASSSEYRGNYEQYF.

The rearrangement links TRBV5-4 to TRBJ1-2; possibly TRBD1 for D (5 bases). The V gene lost 3 bases and the J gene lost 4 bases, with 19 bases spanning the gap. Germline values: CDR1 SGHNT, CDR2 YYREEE (reference sequence). This CDR3 region has 16 residues. The DNA of the CDR3 is TGTGCCAGCAGCTCCTCCCGGGACGGTGTTCTCTATGGCTACACCTTC. Translating gives CASSSSRDGVLYGYTF. The whole variable domain, filled in from reference TRBV5-4 and TRBJ1-2, reads ETGVTQSPTHLIKTRGQQVTLRCSSQSGHNTVSWYQQALGQGPQFIFQYYREEENGRGNFPPRFSGLQFPNYSSELNVNALELDDSALYLCASSSSRDGVLYGYTFGSGTRLTVV.

In its sample, this clone was seen once. The chain has TRBV28 and TRBJ2-2; TRBD1 aligns across 9 bases. V lost 5 bases and J lost 6; bases outside the gene matches: 7. CDR1 MDHEN and CDR2 SYDVKM come from the germline V gene. The length of the CDR3 is 15 residues. The CDR3 DNA reads TGTGCCAGCAGTGGGACAGGGTCTGTACCCGGGGAGCTGTTTTTT. It yields the protein CASSGTGSVPGELFF.

The V gene is TRBV4-1, the J gene TRBJ1-1, with D perhaps matching TRBD1 (5 bases). The CDR3 has 15 amino acids. The V and J ends lost 5 bases and 8 bases respectively, with 21 bases between them. Germline loops: CDR1 MGHRA, CDR2 YSYEKL. The CDR3 DNA reads as TGCGCCAGCAGCTACTCCGGGACTCCACCCCCAGAAGCTTTCTTT. Amino acid sequence: CASSYSGTPPPEAFF.

The CDR3 coding sequence is TGCGCCAGCTCTAGTGGGGGCGAGGGCACTGAAGCTTTCTTT. Translation gives CASSSGGEGTEAFF. The V gene is TRBV5-1, the J gene TRBJ1-1; maybe TRBD1 (6 bases). Germline assignment: CDR1 SGHRS and CDR2 YFSETQ. The V gene lost 7 bases and the J gene lost 4 bases, with 17 bases spanning the gap. The CDR3 loop spans 14 amino acids.

The chain employs TRBV29-1 and TRBJ2-3, with no clear D. The CDR3 runs 13 residues. Germline loops: CDR1 SQVTM, CDR2 ANQGSEA. V was cut by 7 bases and J by 3 bases, with 14 bases left in between. The CDR3 protein is CSAAQRLTDTQYF. Written as DNA, the CDR3 is TGCAGCGCCGCCCAGCGCCTTACAGATACGCAGTATTTT.

The CDR3 spells CASSVEGGPGNEQFF. In DNA, the CDR3 is TGTGCCAGCAGCGTAGAAGGGGGGCCGGGAAATGAGCAGTTCTTC. V is TRBV9 and J is TRBJ2-1; either TRBD1 or TRBD2 may supply D (6 bases each). Trimming removed 0 bases from V and 7 bases from J, with 14 bases in between. CDR3 length equals 15 residues. Germline CDR1 is SGDLS and CDR2 is YYNGEE.

Regarding this clone: The sample holds other DNA sequences that translate to the same CDR3. V is TRBV5-1 and J is TRBJ2-5; D unclear. Germline V CDR1 and CDR2: SGHRS, YFSETQ. V was shortened by 1 base and J by 0 bases, with 7 bases between the two germline ends. This CDR3 comprises 14 residues. The DNA of the CDR3 is TGCGCCAGCAGCTTGTCTGGAAACCAAGAGACCCAGTACTTC. This gives the protein CASSLSGNQETQYF.

This clone was picked up a small number of times. This sequence joins TRBV6-6 and TRBJ1-6; possible D gene TRBD1, 5 bases. Germline CDR1 is MNHNY and CDR2 is SVGAGI (reference sequence). The V and J ends lost 6 bases and 8 bases respectively, with 17 bases between them. The CDR3 sequence is 15 residues long. The CDR3: CASSGAGTDHSPLHF. DNA for the CDR3: TGTGCCAGCAGCGGAGCAGGGACGGACCATTCACCCCTCCACTTT.

This clone is a singleton in its sample. The V and J genes are TRBV18 and TRBJ2-7, with 13 bases fitting TRBD2. The junction had 3 bases not matched to a gene; V was cut back by 0 bases and J by 1 base. CDR3 length equals 17 residues. CDR1 is KGHSH and CDR2 is LQKENI in the germline V gene. CDR3 residues: CASSPPGLAGTSYEQYF. The CDR3 nucleotides read TGTGCCAGCTCACCACCGGGACTAGCGGGGACGTCCTACGAGCAGTACTTC.

The J gene is TRBJ1-1, the V gene TRBV7-9; D remains unclear. V was clipped by 6 bases and J by 0 bases, with 11 bases between them. CDR1 and CDR2 (germline): SEHNR, FQNEAQ (reference sequence). The CDR3 sequence is 14 residues long. CDR3 in amino acids: CASRFSHMNTEAFF. In DNA, the CDR3 is TGTGCCAGCAGGTTCAGTCACATGAACACTGAAGCTTTCTTT.

In its sample, this clone was seen once. This rearrangement joins TRBV7-6 to TRBJ2-7, with 11 bases that match TRBD1. The V segment lost 4 bases and the J segment 5 bases; nucleotides outside the gene matches: 4. Germline V gene sequence: CDR1 SGHVS, CDR2 FNYEAQ. The CDR3 runs 14 residues. The CDR3 is CASSSRTGGHEQYF. The CDR3 nucleotides read TGTGCCAGCAGCTCTCGGACAGGGGGCCACGAGCAGTACTTC.

The J gene is TRBJ2-3, the V gene TRBV18, with D tentatively TRBD1 (6 bases). This CDR3 is 12 amino acids long. The V gene lost 9 bases and the J gene lost 2 bases, with 9 bases spanning the gap. Germline V gene sequence: CDR1 KGHSH, CDR2 LQKENI. DNA of the CDR3: TGTGCCAGTGACAGGATCACAGATACGCAGTATTTT. This gives the protein CASDRITDTQYF.

The chain has TRBV5-1 and TRBJ1-1; maybe TRBD1 (5 bases). Germline-derived CDR1 and CDR2 are SGHRS and YFSETQ. V lost 4 bases, J lost 1 base, and 8 bases lay in between. The CDR3 extends over 13 amino acids. The CDR3 is CASSQDKNTEAFF. CDR3 in DNA: TGCGCCAGCAGCCAGGACAAGAACACTGAAGCTTTCTTT.

The sample holds one count of this clone. The chain links TRBV19 to TRBJ1-2, with 10 bases aligning to TRBD1. The junction had 9 bases not matched to a gene; V was cut back by 5 bases and J by 0 bases. CDR3 size: 17 residues. Germline V gene data show CDR1 as LNHDA and CDR2 as SQIVND (reference sequence). The CDR3 nucleotides are TGTGCCAGTAGTCCGCGGGACAGGGGAGTTTCTAACTATGGCTACACCTTC. It is translated as CASSPRDRGVSNYGYTF. Together with reference TRBV19 and TRBJ1-2, the CDR3 gives the full variable domain: DGGITQSPKYLFRKEGQNVTLSCEQNLNHDAMYWYRQDPGQGLRLIYYSQIVNDFQKGDIAEGYSVSREKKESFPLTVTSAQKNPTAFYLCASSPRDRGVSNYGYTFGSGTRLTVV.

J is TRBJ2-4 and V is TRBV5-1; D unclear. V was shortened by 2 bases and J by 0 bases, with 6 bases between the two germline ends. CDR1 is SGHRS, CDR2 YFSETQ, per germline. This CDR3 comprises 14 residues. The CDR3 DNA reads as TGCGCCAGCAGCTTAACCTCAGCCAAAAACATTCAGTACTTC. Amino acids: CASSLTSAKNIQYF.

V usage is TRBV11-2 and J usage is TRBJ2-5; 8 bases agree with TRBD2. The junction had 5 bases not matched to a gene; V was cut back by 3 bases and J by 5 bases. The CDR3 contains 14 residues. The germline V gene encodes CDR1 SGHAT and CDR2 FQNNGV. CDR3 residues: CASSLGGGLETQYF. In DNA, the CDR3 is TGTGCCAGCAGCTTGGGCGGGGGGCTGGAGACCCAGTACTTC.

V gene TRBV21-1 combines with J gene TRBJ2-1; the table calls TRBD2, which could not be checked here. TRBV21-1 is deemed a pseudogene. The CDR3 contains 13 residues. The CDR3 sequence is CATKGREDNEQFF. Here the CDR3 DNA reads TGTGCTACAAAAGGGCGGGAGGACAATGAGCAGTTCTTC.

The gene calls are TRBV6-5 and TRBJ2-2, with TRBD2 as a possible D gene (5 bases). The ends were cut back, 3 bases at V and 7 bases at J, with 12 bases in the middle. The CDR3 spans 14 residues. The germline CDR1 and CDR2 sequences are MNHEY and SVGAGI. This chain's CDR3 is CASSYSPGDGELFF. In DNA, the CDR3 is TGTGCCAGCAGTTATTCCCCCGGGGACGGGGAGCTGTTTTTT.

This clone is a singleton in its sample. This sequence joins TRBV6-8 and TRBJ2-7; D gene ambiguous. CDR1 is MNHGY and CDR2 is SAAAGT in the germline V gene. V was cut by 2 bases and J by 0 bases, with 11 bases left in between. The CDR3 is made up of 15 amino acids. The CDR3 region has the DNA TGTGCCAGCAGTTACGGGGTGTACGCCTCCTACGAGCAGTACTTC. Protein sequence: CASSYGVYASYEQYF.

The gene calls are TRBV25-1 and TRBJ2-2; weak D call: TRBD1 (6 bases). V lost 4 bases, J lost 1 base, and 10 bases lay in between. The CDR3 has 15 amino acids. Germline lookup yields CDR1 MGHDK and CDR2 SYGVNS. The CDR3 loop is CASSATGRNTGELFF. In nucleotides, the CDR3 is TGTGCCAGCAGTGCCACAGGGAGGAACACCGGGGAGCTGTTTTTT.